This is a list of T cell receptor beta chains from one sample in a study of molecular identifiers for immune sequencing clone quantification. TCRdb ran MiXCR on the PCR reads and lists one entry per CDR3 protein. The repertoire consists of over 600,000 distinct CDR3 sequences, with less than 20% occurring once and the leading ten covering approximately 0.9%. The material sequenced was naive CD8+ T cells from blood, with Jurkat cell RNA spiked in. These receptor sequences come from a human donor in good health. Some libraries in this study had Jurkat cell RNA spiked in. The CDR3 runs from the conserved cysteine through the conserved F or W. Fields, in order: clone size, CDR3 length, D gene, V gene, J gene, CDR3 DNA, CDR3 protein. D genes are given only for firm matches. Rows may omit the clone size; those that give it use once, few, many or a size class.

clone size: few
CDR3 length: 14
D gene: .
V gene: TRBV29-1
J gene: TRBJ2-1
CDR3 DNA: TGCAGCGTGGAAACGGGTAGGCACTACAATGAGCAGTTCTTC
CDR3 protein: CSVETGRHYNEQFF

clone size: .
CDR3 length: 14
D gene: TRBD2
V gene: TRBV2
J gene: TRBJ2-7
CDR3 DNA: TGTGCCAGCAGTGAGGCGGGGGAGTCCTACGAGCAGTACTTC
CDR3 protein: CASSEAGESYEQYF

clone size: many
CDR3 length: 15
D gene: TRBD1
V gene: TRBV14
J gene: TRBJ2-7
CDR3 DNA: TGTGCCAGCAGCCTAACCCCGACAGGGGCCTACGAGCAGTACTTC
CDR3 protein: CASSLTPTGAYEQYF

clone size: few
CDR3 length: 15
D gene: .
V gene: TRBV19
J gene: TRBJ2-7
CDR3 DNA: TGTGCCAGTAGTAATGGGCCCCCTGGGTTATACGAGCAGTACTTC
CDR3 protein: CASSNGPPGLYEQYF

clone size: many
CDR3 length: 13
D gene: .
V gene: TRBV7-2
J gene: TRBJ2-5
CDR3 DNA: TGTGCCAGCAGCTTAGATGGCACCCAGACCCAGTACTTC
CDR3 protein: CASSLDGTQTQYF

clone size: .
CDR3 length: 16
D gene: .
V gene: TRBV6-2/TRBV6-3
J gene: TRBJ2-7
CDR3 DNA: TGTGCCAGCAGTTACTCAGTAGCGGCCGTGTCCCACGAGCAGTACTTC
CDR3 protein: CASSYSVAAVSHEQYF

clone size: many
CDR3 length: 13
D gene: .
V gene: TRBV6-8
J gene: TRBJ2-7
CDR3 DNA: TGTGCCAGCAGACTGCGAACCCCGGGCGAGCAGTACTTC
CDR3 protein: CASRLRTPGEQYF

clone size: many
CDR3 length: 15
D gene: .
V gene: TRBV14
J gene: TRBJ2-7
CDR3 DNA: TGTGCCAGCAGCCGCGCCGGGCTCATCTCCTACGAGCAGTACTTC
CDR3 protein: CASSRAGLISYEQYF

clone size: many
CDR3 length: 13
D gene: .
V gene: TRBV30
J gene: TRBJ2-2
CDR3 DNA: TGTGCCTGGAAGTGGACCAACACCGGGGAGCTGTTTTTT
CDR3 protein: CAWKWTNTGELFF

clone size: .
CDR3 length: 16
D gene: TRBD2
V gene: TRBV13
J gene: TRBJ2-7
CDR3 DNA: TGTGCCAGCAGCTTAGTATCAGCGGGAGGCCCCTACGGGCAGTACTTC
CDR3 protein: CASSLVSAGGPYGQYF

clone size: many
CDR3 length: 12
D gene: TRBD2
V gene: TRBV29-1
J gene: TRBJ2-7
CDR3 DNA: TGCAGCGTTGGAGCGGGAGAGTACGAGCAGTACTTC
CDR3 protein: CSVGAGEYEQYF

clone size: few
CDR3 length: 15
D gene: TRBD1
V gene: TRBV3-1
J gene: TRBJ2-7
CDR3 DNA: TGTGCCAGCAGTCGATCGGGACAGGGGGCCTACGAGCAGTACTTC
CDR3 protein: CASSRSGQGAYEQYF

clone size: .
CDR3 length: 10
D gene: .
V gene: TRBV20-1
J gene: TRBJ2-3
CDR3 DNA: TGCAGTGCTAGTCTGGATACGCAGTATTTT
CDR3 protein: CSASLDTQYF

clone size: many
CDR3 length: 15
D gene: TRBD2
V gene: TRBV4-3
J gene: TRBJ2-7
CDR3 DNA: TGCGCCAGCAGCCAAGTGAGCGGGGGGACCTACGAGCAGTACTTC
CDR3 protein: CASSQVSGGTYEQYF

clone size: many
CDR3 length: 14
D gene: .
V gene: TRBV7-6
J gene: TRBJ2-7
CDR3 DNA: TGTGCCAGCAGCCCCGGGACTTACTCCTACGAGCAGTACTTC
CDR3 protein: CASSPGTYSYEQYF

clone size: .
CDR3 length: 14
D gene: TRBD1
V gene: TRBV27
J gene: TRBJ1-5
CDR3 DNA: TGTGCCAGCAGTCGGACAGGGGGAAATCAGCCCCAGCATTTT
CDR3 protein: CASSRTGGNQPQHF

clone size: many
CDR3 length: 14
D gene: .
V gene: TRBV11-2
J gene: TRBJ2-1
CDR3 DNA: TGTGCCAGCAGCTTGTGGGGCGACTACAATGAGCAGTTCTTC
CDR3 protein: CASSLWGDYNEQFF

clone size: few
CDR3 length: 16
D gene: .
V gene: TRBV4-1
J gene: TRBJ2-2
CDR3 DNA: TGCGCCAGCAGCCAAGGGGTTGGCCTGAACACCGGGGAGCTGTTTTTT
CDR3 protein: CASSQGVGLNTGELFF

clone size: many
CDR3 length: 15
D gene: .
V gene: TRBV2
J gene: TRBJ2-3
CDR3 DNA: TGTGCCAGCAGTTCCCAGGAATCTAGCACAGATACGCAGTATTTT
CDR3 protein: CASSSQESSTDTQYF

clone size: many
CDR3 length: 15
D gene: TRBD1
V gene: TRBV19
J gene: TRBJ1-5
CDR3 DNA: TGTGCCAGTAGTATAGGGTCAGGGGGAGTTCAGCCCCAGCATTTT
CDR3 protein: CASSIGSGGVQPQHF

clone size: .
CDR3 length: 12
D gene: .
V gene: TRBV2
J gene: TRBJ2-7
CDR3 DNA: TGTGCCAGCGAACGTGGCTCCTACGAGCAGTACTTC
CDR3 protein: CASERGSYEQYF

clone size: many
CDR3 length: 14
D gene: .
V gene: TRBV3-1
J gene: TRBJ1-2
CDR3 DNA: TGTGCCAGCAGCCAAGATCGGCATCACTATGGCTACACCTTC
CDR3 protein: CASSQDRHHYGYTF

clone size: many
CDR3 length: 15
D gene: .
V gene: TRBV5-1
J gene: TRBJ2-7
CDR3 DNA: TGCGCCAGCAGCTTGGGCGGCGTAGGTGGGGACGAGCAGTACTTC
CDR3 protein: CASSLGGVGGDEQYF

clone size: .
CDR3 length: 17
D gene: TRBD2
V gene: TRBV4-3
J gene: TRBJ2-5
CDR3 DNA: TGCGCCAGCAGCCCAGATTTGATGGGAGGGGTGGGAGAGACCCAGTACTTC
CDR3 protein: CASSPDLMGGVGETQYF

clone size: .
CDR3 length: 13
D gene: .
V gene: TRBV7-9
J gene: TRBJ2-5
CDR3 DNA: TGTGCCAGCAGGTCGCCTCTCGGTGAGACCCAGTACTTC
CDR3 protein: CASRSPLGETQYF

clone size: many
CDR3 length: 16
D gene: TRBD2
V gene: TRBV4-3
J gene: TRBJ2-7
CDR3 DNA: TGCGCCAGCAGCCAAGATCGCCTAGCGGGGTCCTACGAGCAGTACTTC
CDR3 protein: CASSQDRLAGSYEQYF

clone size: few
CDR3 length: 16
D gene: TRBD2
V gene: TRBV20-1
J gene: TRBJ2-7
CDR3 DNA: TGCAGTGCTAGAGATTTGGCTAGCGGGGTTGGCTACGAGCAGTACTTC
CDR3 protein: CSARDLASGVGYEQYF

clone size: many
CDR3 length: 15
D gene: .
V gene: TRBV9
J gene: TRBJ2-1
CDR3 DNA: TGTGCCAGCAGCACCACAGGAGACTCCTACAATGAGCAGTTCTTC
CDR3 protein: CASSTTGDSYNEQFF

clone size: .
CDR3 length: 17
D gene: TRBD2
V gene: TRBV18
J gene: TRBJ2-3
CDR3 DNA: TGTGCCAGCTCAACTCGACTAGCGGGCTGGCTGGTAGATACGCAGTATTTT
CDR3 protein: CASSTRLAGWLVDTQYF

clone size: few
CDR3 length: 15
D gene: TRBD1
V gene: TRBV12-3/TRBV12-4
J gene: TRBJ2-7
CDR3 DNA: TGTGCCAGCAGCTCAAGACAGGGGGCCCCGTACGAGCAGTACTTC
CDR3 protein: CASSSRQGAPYEQYF

clone size: many
CDR3 length: 13
D gene: .
V gene: TRBV6-6
J gene: TRBJ2-5
CDR3 DNA: TGTGCCAGCAGCTATGAGGGGCAAGAGACCCAGTACTTC
CDR3 protein: CASSYEGQETQYF